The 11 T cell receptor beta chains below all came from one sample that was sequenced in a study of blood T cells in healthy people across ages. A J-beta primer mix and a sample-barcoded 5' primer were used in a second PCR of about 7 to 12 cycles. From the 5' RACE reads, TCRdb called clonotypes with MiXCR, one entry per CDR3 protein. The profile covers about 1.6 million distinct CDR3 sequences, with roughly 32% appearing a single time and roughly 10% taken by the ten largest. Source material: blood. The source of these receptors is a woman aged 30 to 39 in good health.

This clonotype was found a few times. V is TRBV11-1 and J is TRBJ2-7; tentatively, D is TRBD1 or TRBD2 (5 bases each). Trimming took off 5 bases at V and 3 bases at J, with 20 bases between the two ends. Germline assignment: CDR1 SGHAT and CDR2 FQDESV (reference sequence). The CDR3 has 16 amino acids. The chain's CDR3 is CASSPREGFSHYEQYF. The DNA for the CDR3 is TGTGCCAGCAGCCCCCGTGAGGGGTTCTCCCACTACGAGCAGTACTTC.

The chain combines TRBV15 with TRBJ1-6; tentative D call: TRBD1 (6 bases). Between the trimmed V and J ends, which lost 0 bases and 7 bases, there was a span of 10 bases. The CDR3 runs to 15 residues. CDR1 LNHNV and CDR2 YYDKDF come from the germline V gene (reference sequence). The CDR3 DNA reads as TGTGCCACCAGCAGAGATCCAGGGGAAAATTCACCCCTCCACTTT. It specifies CATSRDPGENSPLHF.

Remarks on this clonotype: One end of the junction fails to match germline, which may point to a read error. The CDR3 DNA sequence: TGTGCCGGCAGAGGAGGACAGGGGATGGGAGAGACCCAGTACTTC. Amino acid sequence: CAGRGGQGMGETQYF. The rearrangement joins TRBV2 to TRBJ2-5, with TRBD1 matching 9 bases. CDR3 length equals 15 residues. Germline values: CDR1 SNHLY, CDR2 FYNNEI.

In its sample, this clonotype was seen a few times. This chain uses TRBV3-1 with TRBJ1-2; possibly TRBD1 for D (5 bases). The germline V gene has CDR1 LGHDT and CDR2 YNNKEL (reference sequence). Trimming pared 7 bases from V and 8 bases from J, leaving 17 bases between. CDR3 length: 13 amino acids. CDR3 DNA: TGTGCCAGCACTACCTTCGGGGGGGAAGGCTACACCTTC. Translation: CASTTFGGEGYTF.

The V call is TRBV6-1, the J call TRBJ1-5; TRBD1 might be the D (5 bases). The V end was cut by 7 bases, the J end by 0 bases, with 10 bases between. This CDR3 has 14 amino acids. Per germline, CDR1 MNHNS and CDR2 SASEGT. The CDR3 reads CASKATVSNQPQHF. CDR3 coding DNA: TGTGCCAGCAAAGCGACAGTTAGCAATCAGCCCCAGCATTTT.

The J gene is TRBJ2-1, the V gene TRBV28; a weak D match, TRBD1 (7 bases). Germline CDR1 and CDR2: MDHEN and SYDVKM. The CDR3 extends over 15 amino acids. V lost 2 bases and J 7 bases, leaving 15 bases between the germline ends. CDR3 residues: CASSLGGGNGNEQFF. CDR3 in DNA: TGTGCCAGCAGTTTAGGAGGGGGCAATGGGAATGAGCAGTTCTTC.

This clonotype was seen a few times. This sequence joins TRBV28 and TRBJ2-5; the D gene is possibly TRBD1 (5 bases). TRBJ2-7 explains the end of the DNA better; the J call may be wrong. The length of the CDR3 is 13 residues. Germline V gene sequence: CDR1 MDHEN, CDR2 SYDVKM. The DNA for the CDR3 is TGTGCCAGCAGCCCACAGACAGTCTACGAGCAGTACTTC. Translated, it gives CASSPQTVYEQYF.

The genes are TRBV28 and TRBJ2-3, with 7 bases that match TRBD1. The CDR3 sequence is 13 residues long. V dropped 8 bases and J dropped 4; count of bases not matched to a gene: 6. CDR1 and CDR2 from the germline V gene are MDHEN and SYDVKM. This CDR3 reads CASQQGKADTQYF. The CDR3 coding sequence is TGTGCCAGCCAACAGGGGAAAGCAGATACGCAGTATTTT.

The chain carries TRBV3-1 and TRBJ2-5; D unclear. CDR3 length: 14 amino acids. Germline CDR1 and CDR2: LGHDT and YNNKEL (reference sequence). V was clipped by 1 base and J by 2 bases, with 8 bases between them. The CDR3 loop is CASSQGATQETQYF. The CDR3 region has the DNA TGTGCCAGCAGCCAAGGGGCGACGCAAGAGACCCAGTACTTC.

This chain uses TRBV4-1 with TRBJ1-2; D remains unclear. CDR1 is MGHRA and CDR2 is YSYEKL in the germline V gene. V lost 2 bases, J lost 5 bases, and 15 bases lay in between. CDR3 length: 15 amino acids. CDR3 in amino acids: CASSQLSTETYGYTF. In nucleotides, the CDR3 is TGCGCCAGCAGCCAACTTTCCACAGAGACTTATGGCTACACCTTC.

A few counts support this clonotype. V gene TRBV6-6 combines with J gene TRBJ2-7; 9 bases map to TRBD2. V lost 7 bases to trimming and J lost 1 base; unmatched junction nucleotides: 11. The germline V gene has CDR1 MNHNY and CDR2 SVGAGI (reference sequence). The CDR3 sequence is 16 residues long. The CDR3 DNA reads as TGTGCCAGCACCCAGGCCGGTCTAGCGGGGTCCTACGAGCAGTACTTC. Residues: CASTQAGLAGSYEQYF.